This T cell receptor (beta chain) was obtained from a study of T-cell memory formation after mild COVID-19. From the 5' RACE reads, TCRdb called clonotypes with MiXCR, one entry per CDR3 protein. This sample carries some 250,000 distinct CDR3 sequences, roughly 18% of them seen once, and the ten largest clones take roughly 23%. Study-wide points: Cross-reactive memory appears to have joined, as suggested by some responding clones showing up in pre-infection memory.

This clonotype was counted a few times. The antigen is unknown. Trimming took 5 bases from V and 5 from J, leaving 15 bases between them. Per germline, CDR1 SQVTM and CDR2 ANQGSEA. The CDR3 covers 13 residues. This chain connects TRBV29-1 to TRBJ1-1; unclear D gene. This receptor was taken from a man aged 18-30 years who had mild COVID-19 (a few samples of this study predate the infection). Cell type and time point are not known. The source material was PBMCs or a T cell subset sorted from them (not recorded which). The CDR3 sequence is CSVSQRSSTEAFF. The CDR3 region has the DNA TGCAGCGTTTCCCAGCGATCGAGTACTGAAGCTTTCTTT.